This T cell receptor beta chain was recovered during a study of CD8 T cells in Susac syndrome (dated by TCRdb to the late 2010s). Background on the whole study: Repertoire sequencing was used to test whether CD8+ T cell activation and differentiation in Susac syndrome was antigen driven. The clonality of the CD8+ T cell repertoire was compared across more than 9 healthy donors, some 14 Susac syndrome patients and under 17 multiple sclerosis patients. Results the study describes overall, beyond this receptor: The study acknowledged that relatively few individuals were included in the TCR sequencing and HLA analysis.

On this clonotype itself: Its antigen is unknown. Per-nucleotide qualities are absent, and no much larger clonotype sits a single base away.

The germline V gene gives CDR1 as KGHSH and CDR2 as LQKENI. V is cut back by 7 bases and J by 7 bases, with 22 bases in the junction unmatched. The CDR3 runs 19 residues from the cysteine to the phenylalanine. The retained sequence is limited to the CDR3, 57 bases, with the frame set at the first base. RNA was extracted using the RNeasy kit, and roughly 0.5 to 1 microgram was reverse transcribed with random hexamers. The immunoSEQ multiplex PCR assay, covering 54 Vbeta and 13 Jbeta segments, was used to amplify TCR beta CDR3 regions. Bias from PCR amplification was corrected by using a synthetic template baseline for primer optimization and for computational correction. As for the authors' bioinformatics: Reads were annotated to V, D and J genes per IMGT and analyzed with immunoSEQ Analyzer, keeping only productive sequences. Clonality was computed as one minus Shannon entropy normalized by log2 of the number of productive unique sequences. For each patient and control, public and private clones were evaluated among the 100 most prevalent clones. Clones were defined as Susac-specific when absent from the healthy and MS cohorts, from about a thousand published viral clones and from other ImmuneACCESS disease sequences. TCRdb itself trimmed the public reads at Q25 with fastp, ran MiXCR and retained productive beta chains. Records with the same CDR3 protein are collapsed into one entry carrying the most frequent genes and DNA. Here the V and J calls rest on TCRdb's processing, not on the authors' analysis. In this sample the table shows 250,000 to 300,000 distinct CDR3 sequences, roughly 85% of which occur a single time. The ten most abundant clones make up approximately 0.2% of the sample.

High-throughput TCR beta sequencing profiled peripheral blood CD8+ and CD4+ T cells from healthy donors, Susac syndrome patients and multiple sclerosis patients. The multiple sclerosis controls were treatment-naive patients whose relapsing-remitting disease, either stable or active, fulfilled the revised McDonald criteria. CD8+ TEMRA cells were enriched by FACS, while bulk CD8+ and CD4+ T cells were purified by magnetic negative isolation. Blood was drawn into EDTA tubes, processed within 24 hours, and PBMCs were isolated by density gradient centrifugation. PBMCs intended for TCR sequencing were cryopreserved in liquid nitrogen and thawed later in a water bath at 37 degrees C. The sorted or isolated CD4+, CD8+ and CD8+ TEMRA cells reached a purity of at least 90%.

Material: CD8+ T cells from PBMCs. The receptor was isolated from a human donor with multiple sclerosis. The chain was built from TRBV18 and TRBJ2-2; TRBD2 agrees with 9 junctional bases. The CDR3 reads CASLLQIAGETPFGGELFF. The sequenced DNA is TGTGCCAGCTTGCTCCAAATAGCGGGAGAAACCCCATTTGGCGGGGAGCTGTTTTTT.